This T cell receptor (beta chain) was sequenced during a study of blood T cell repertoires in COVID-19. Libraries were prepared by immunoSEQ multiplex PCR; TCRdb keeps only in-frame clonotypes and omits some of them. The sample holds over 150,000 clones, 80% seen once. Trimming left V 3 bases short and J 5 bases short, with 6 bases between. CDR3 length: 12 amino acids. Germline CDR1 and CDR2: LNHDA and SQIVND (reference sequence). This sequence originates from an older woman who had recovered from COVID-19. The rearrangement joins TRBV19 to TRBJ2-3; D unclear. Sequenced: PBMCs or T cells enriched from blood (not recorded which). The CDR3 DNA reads TGTGCCAGTAGTATGAGGAGAGATACGCAGTATTTT. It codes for CASSMRRDTQYF.